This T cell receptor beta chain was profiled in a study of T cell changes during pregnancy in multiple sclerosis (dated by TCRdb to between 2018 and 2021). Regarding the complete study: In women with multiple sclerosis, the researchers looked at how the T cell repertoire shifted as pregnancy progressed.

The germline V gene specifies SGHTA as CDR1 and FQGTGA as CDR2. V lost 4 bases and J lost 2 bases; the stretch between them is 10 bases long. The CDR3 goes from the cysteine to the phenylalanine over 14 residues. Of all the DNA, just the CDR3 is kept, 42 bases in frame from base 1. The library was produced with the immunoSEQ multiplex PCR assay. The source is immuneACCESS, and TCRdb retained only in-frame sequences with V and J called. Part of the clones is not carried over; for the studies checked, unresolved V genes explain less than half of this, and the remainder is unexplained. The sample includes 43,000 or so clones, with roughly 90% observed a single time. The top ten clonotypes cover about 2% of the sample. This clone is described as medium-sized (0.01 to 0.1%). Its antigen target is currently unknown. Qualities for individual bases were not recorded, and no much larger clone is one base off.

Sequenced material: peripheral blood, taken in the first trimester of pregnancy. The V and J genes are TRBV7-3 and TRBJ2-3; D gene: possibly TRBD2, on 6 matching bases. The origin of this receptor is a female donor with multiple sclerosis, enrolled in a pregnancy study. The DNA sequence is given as TGTGCCAGCAGCTCCGGACTATTCACAGATACGCAGTATTTT. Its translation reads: CASSSGLFTDTQYF.